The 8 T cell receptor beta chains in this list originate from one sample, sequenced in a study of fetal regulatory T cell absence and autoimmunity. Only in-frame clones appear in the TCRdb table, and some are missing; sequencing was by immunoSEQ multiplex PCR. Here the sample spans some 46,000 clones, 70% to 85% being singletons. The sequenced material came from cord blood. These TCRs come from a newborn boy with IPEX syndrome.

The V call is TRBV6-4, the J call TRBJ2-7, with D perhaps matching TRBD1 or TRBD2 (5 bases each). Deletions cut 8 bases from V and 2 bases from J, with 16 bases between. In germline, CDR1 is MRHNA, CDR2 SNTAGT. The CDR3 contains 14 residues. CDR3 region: CASGGQLRPYEQYF. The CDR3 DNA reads TGTGCCAGCGGAGGACAACTCCGCCCCTACGAGCAGTACTTC.

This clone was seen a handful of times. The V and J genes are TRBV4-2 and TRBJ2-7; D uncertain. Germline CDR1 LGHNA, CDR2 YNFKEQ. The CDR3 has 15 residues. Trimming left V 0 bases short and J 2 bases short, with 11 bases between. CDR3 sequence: CASSQDTAMAYEQYF. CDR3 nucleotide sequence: TGTGCCAGCAGCCAAGATACTGCAATGGCCTACGAGCAGTACTTC.

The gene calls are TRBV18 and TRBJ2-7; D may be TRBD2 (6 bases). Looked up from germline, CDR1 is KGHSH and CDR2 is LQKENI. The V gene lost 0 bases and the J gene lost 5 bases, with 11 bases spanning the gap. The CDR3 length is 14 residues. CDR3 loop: CASSPPSSVDEQYF. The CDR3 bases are TGTGCCAGCTCACCACCCTCTAGCGTAGACGAGCAGTACTTC.

The CDR3 loop is CASSSLGFYGYTF. Here the CDR3 DNA reads TGTGCCAGCAGCTCCTTGGGGTTCTATGGCTACACCTTC. The gene calls are TRBV5-4 and TRBJ1-2; unclear D gene. V was pared by 3 bases and J by 4 bases, with 10 bases between. The CDR3 sequence is 13 residues long. CDR1 is SGHNT and CDR2 is YYREEE in the germline V gene (reference sequence).

The CDR3 is CASSSSLAGGPETQYF. The CDR3 coding sequence is TGTGCCAGCAGTTCCTCCCTAGCGGGGGGGCCAGAGACCCAGTACTTC. The chain combines TRBV6-6 with TRBJ2-5; 12 positions agree with TRBD2. Trimming removed 4 bases from V and 4 bases from J; junction bases left unmatched: 7. The CDR3 is made up of 16 amino acids. From germline, CDR1 is MNHNY and CDR2 SVGAGI (reference sequence).

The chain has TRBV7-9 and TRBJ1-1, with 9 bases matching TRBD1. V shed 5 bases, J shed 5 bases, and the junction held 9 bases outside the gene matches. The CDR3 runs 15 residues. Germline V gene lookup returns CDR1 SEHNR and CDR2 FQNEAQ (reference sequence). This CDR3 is CASSPGQGAGTEAFF. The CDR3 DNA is TGTGCCAGCAGCCCGGGACAGGGCGCGGGGACTGAAGCTTTCTTT.

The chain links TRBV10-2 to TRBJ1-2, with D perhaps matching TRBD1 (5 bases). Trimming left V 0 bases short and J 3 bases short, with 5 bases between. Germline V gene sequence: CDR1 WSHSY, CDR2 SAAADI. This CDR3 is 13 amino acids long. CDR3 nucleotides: TGCGCCAGCAGTGAGTCGGGACACTATGGCTACACCTTC. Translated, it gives CASSESGHYGYTF.

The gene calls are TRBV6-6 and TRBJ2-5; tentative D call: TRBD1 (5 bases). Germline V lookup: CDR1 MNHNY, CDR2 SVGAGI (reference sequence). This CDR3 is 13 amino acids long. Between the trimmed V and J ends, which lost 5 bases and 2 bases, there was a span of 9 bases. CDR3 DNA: TGTGCCAGCAGTCCCCAGGGTCAAGAGACCCAGTACTTC. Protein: CASSPQGQETQYF.